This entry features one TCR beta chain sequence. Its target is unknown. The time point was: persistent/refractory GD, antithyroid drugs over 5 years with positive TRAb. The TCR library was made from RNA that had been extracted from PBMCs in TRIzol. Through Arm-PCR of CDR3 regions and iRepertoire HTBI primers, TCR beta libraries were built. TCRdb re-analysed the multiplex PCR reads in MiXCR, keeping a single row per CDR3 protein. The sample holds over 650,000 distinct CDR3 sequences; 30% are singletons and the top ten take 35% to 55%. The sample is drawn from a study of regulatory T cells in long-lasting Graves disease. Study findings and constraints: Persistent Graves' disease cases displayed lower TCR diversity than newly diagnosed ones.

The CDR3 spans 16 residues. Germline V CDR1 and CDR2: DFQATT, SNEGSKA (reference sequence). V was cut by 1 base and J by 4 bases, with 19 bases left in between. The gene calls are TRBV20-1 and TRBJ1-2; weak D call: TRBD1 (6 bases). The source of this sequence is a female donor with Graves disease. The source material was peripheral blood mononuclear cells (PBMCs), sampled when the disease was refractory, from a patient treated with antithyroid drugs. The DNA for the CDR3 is TGCAGTGCTAGAGCAAACGACCAGGGGTCTTTCTATGGCTACACCTTC. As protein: CSARANDQGSFYGYTF.